This record looks at one T cell receptor beta chain sequence and its context. This specimen belongs to a study of response to subunit inactivated influenza vaccine. CDR1 and CDR2 from the germline V gene are LNHNV and YYDKDF (reference sequence). The CDR3 loop spans 17 amino acids. The V and J ends lost 4 bases and 0 bases respectively, with 17 bases between them. TCRdb re-derived calls from the RT-PCR reads in MiXCR, one entry per CDR3 protein. The table records roughly 190,000 distinct CDR3 sequences, around 15% of them present only once. The gene calls are TRBV15 and TRBJ2-3, with unresolved D. The sample was CD8+ T cells sorted from PBMCs, taken roughly 5 days after vaccination. The source is a man aged 50 to 60 who received an inactivated influenza vaccine. As DNA, the CDR3 is TGTGCCACCAGCAAGGGCTTTTATATGGATAGCACAGATACGCAGTATTTT. This sequence encodes CATSKGFYMDSTDTQYF.